Presented here are 8 T cell receptor beta chains from one specimen sequenced in a study of cytomegalovirus exposure and HLA in healthy donors (dated 2017 in TCRdb). Library creation used the immunoSEQ multiplex PCR assay. A mixture of 60 forward primers for TCR Vbeta segments and 13 reverse primers for TCR Jbeta segments was used in the multiplex PCR. The table comes from immuneACCESS by way of TCRdb, which keeps in-frame sequences with V and J called. Part of the clones is missing from these tables; in studies checked, under half for an unresolved V gene and the rest for unknown reasons. The sample records approximately 110,000 clones, around 77% of which are singletons. Of the sample, about 5.4% falls within the top ten clones. The sequencing sample was made of PBMCs. The source of these receptors is a young woman in good health and CMV-seropositive.

This chain links TRBV7-9 with TRBJ1-4; 7 bases are shared with TRBD1. The CDR3 runs 15 residues. V lost 5 bases and J lost 6; bases outside the gene matches: 9. Germline CDR1 SEHNR, CDR2 FQNEAQ (reference sequence). CDR3 region: CASSPPGTVDEKLFF. The CDR3 bases are TGTGCCAGCAGCCCCCCCGGGACAGTGGATGAAAAACTGTTTTTT. The complete variable domain, with remaining parts taken from reference TRBV7-9 and TRBJ1-4, reads DTGVSQNPRHKITKRGQNVTFRCDPISEHNRLYWYRQTLGQGPEFLTYFQNEAQLEKSRLLSDRFSAERPKGSFSTLEIQRTEQGDSAMYLCASSPPGTVDEKLFFGSGTQLSVL.

The J gene is TRBJ1-4, the V gene TRBV2; a weak D match, TRBD1 (6 bases). The CDR3 sequence is 16 residues long. Germline V gene lookup returns CDR1 SNHLY and CDR2 FYNNEI. V dropped 6 bases and J dropped 0 bases, with 14 bases sitting between them. The CDR3 loop is CASRARGIATNEKLFF. The CDR3 DNA reads TGTGCCAGCAGAGCCAGGGGCATCGCAACTAATGAAAAACTGTTTTTT.

The chain is built from TRBV2 and TRBJ1-1, with D unclear. Trimming cost V 7 bases and J 3 bases, with 18 bases left between them. Germline CDR1 reads SNHLY; CDR2 reads FYNNEI. The CDR3 extends over 15 amino acids. The CDR3 loop is CASTDEVAADTEAFF. In DNA form, the CDR3 reads TGTGCCAGCACTGACGAGGTGGCGGCGGACACTGAAGCTTTCTTT. Together with reference TRBV2 and TRBJ1-1, the CDR3 gives the full variable domain: EPEVTQTPSHQVTQMGQEVILRCVPISNHLYFYWYRQILGQKVEFLVSFYNNEISEKSEIFDDQFSVERPDGSNFTLKIRSTKLEDSAMYFCASTDEVAADTEAFFGQGTRLTVV.

The CDR3 sequence: CASYSPGVSYGYTF. The CDR3 DNA sequence: TGTGCCAGTTACTCCCCAGGGGTTTCCTATGGCTACACCTTC. The chain carries TRBV6-5 and TRBJ1-2; possible D gene TRBD1, 6 bases. Between the trimmed V and J ends, which lost 9 bases and 4 bases, there was a span of 18 bases. Germline V lookup: CDR1 MNHEY, CDR2 SVGAGI. The CDR3 has 14 amino acids.

The chain uses TRBV5-6 and TRBJ1-2; D is ambiguous. V gave up 5 bases and J gave up 4 bases, with 6 bases separating them. Germline lookup yields CDR1 SGHDT and CDR2 YYEEEE. The CDR3 length is 11 residues. The CDR3 here is CASRARYGYTF. CDR3 nucleotide sequence: TGTGCCAGCAGGGCTCGCTATGGCTACACCTTC.

This clone is medium-sized in the sample. This chain uses TRBV7-6 with TRBJ1-5, with D perhaps matching TRBD1 (6 bases). The CDR3 is 13 residues long. Per germline, CDR1 SGHVS and CDR2 FNYEAQ. Trimming shortened V by 5 bases and J by 5 bases, and 10 bases separated the two germline ends. CDR3 in amino acids: CASSVQGDQPQHF. CDR3 DNA sequence: TGTGCCAGCAGCGTACAGGGTGATCAGCCCCAGCATTTT.

The CDR3 protein is CASSLVGQGANTGELFF. The CDR3 nucleotides are TGTGCCAGCAGCTTAGTAGGACAGGGGGCAAACACCGGGGAGCTGTTTTTT. The chain links TRBV11-2 to TRBJ2-2, with TRBD1 identical over 11 bases. CDR3 size: 17 residues. The germline V gene encodes CDR1 SGHAT and CDR2 FQNNGV. Trimming cost V 1 base and J 2 bases; bases outside gene matches: 3.

This chain joins TRBV19 and TRBJ1-1; D call uncertain. This CDR3 is built from 14 residues. V was cut by 0 bases and J by 1 base, with 6 bases left in between. The germline V gene encodes CDR1 LNHDA and CDR2 SQIVND (reference sequence). CDR3 residues: CASSIETRNTEAFF. The DNA for the CDR3 is TGTGCCAGTAGTATAGAAACCAGGAACACTGAAGCTTTCTTT. The full variable domain, completed using reference TRBV19 and TRBJ1-1, is DGGITQSPKYLFRKEGQNVTLSCEQNLNHDAMYWYRQDPGQGLRLIYYSQIVNDFQKGDIAEGYSVSREKKESFPLTVTSAQKNPTAFYLCASSIETRNTEAFFGQGTRLTVV.